This T cell receptor beta chain was sequenced in a study of identical twins listed by TCRdb under 2016. In terms of the full investigation: TCR alpha and beta repertoires from monozygotic twins, unrelated adults of various ages and cord blood were deep-sequenced to test whether fetal clonotypes persist. To rule out contamination, replicate twin experiments were performed at different times with different library preparation protocols.

In the case of this clonotype: Its cognate antigen has yet to be identified. No quality values exist for individual bases; no much larger clone is one base distant.

The paper as a whole reports these results and caveats: Compared with coincidental sharing between unrelated individuals, an excess of low generation-probability sequences was observed among out-of-frame TCR alpha sequences shared between twins. Zero-insertion analyses could be partly confounded by invariant T cells such as MAIT and iNKT, though diverse VJ usage argued against such confounding for most clonotypes. Because the same donors could not be followed over many years, conclusions were based on cross-sectional statistical analysis. The excess sharing between twins in beta out-of-frame sequences was weaker because fewer shared sequences reduced the signal-to-noise ratio. Abundant cord blood beta clonotypes had fewer insertions, young adult naive repertoires showed a similar but weaker trend, and memory repertoires showed no such trend. Out-of-frame TCR alpha sharing in monozygotic twins was systematically underestimated by recombination models, whereas sharing between unrelated individuals was in agreement with the recombination models.

Every donor was a healthy Caucasian. Three pairs of female monozygotic twins, all aged about 18 to 30 years, were included in the twin cohort. Miltenyi CD45RO+ enrichment and human naive T-cell isolation kits were used to isolate memory (CD45RO+) and naive T cells from PBMC. Libraries were made using 5' RACE. Sequencing was performed on an Illumina HiSeq 2000. Template switching introduced a universal primer binding site; the final cDNA contained a unique molecular identifier, enabling accurate counting of TCR cDNA molecules. Specific primers in the conserved constant-segment region were used to synthesize first-strand cDNA for TCR alpha and beta chains. To control for contamination, every cDNA library carried two barcodes: a SMART-Mk sample barcode plus Illumina barcodes. Two successive PCR steps introduced TruSeq adapter sequences along with Illumina sample barcodes. TCR alpha and beta cDNA libraries were sequenced on the Illumina HiSeq platform with custom primers. As for how the authors treated the data: MiGEC processed the raw reads to extract unique molecular identifiers, while MiXCR was used to determine the CDR3 positions. Recombination models were inferred per individual with the repgenHMM and IGoR tools using an EM algorithm. The analysis of shared clonotypes was done with the tcR package in R, with sharing normalized by the product of cloneset sizes. To study raw recombination without the effects of thymic and clonal selection, out-of-frame nonproductive sequences were analyzed. Starting from the raw public reads, TCRdb applied fastp trimming at Q25, assembled clones with MiXCR and retained in-frame beta chains. Under each unique CDR3 protein, matching rows form one entry showing the most common genes and DNA. Clone size and V and J calls follow TCRdb, not the original study. For this sample the table gives about 240,000 distinct CDR3 sequences, of which 12% were detected only once. About 4% of the sample is held by the ten biggest clonotypes.

Counted from cysteine to phenylalanine, this CDR3 has 15 amino acids. Only the CDR3 DNA is retained, 45 bases long and in frame from the first base. Looking up the germline V gene (reference sequence) yields CDR1 DFQATT and CDR2 SNEGSKA. Relative to germline, V is 5 bases shorter and J is 2 bases shorter, with 19 bases between their ends. This sample was also put to use in a study of yellow fever vaccine responses in identical twins. As that second study puts it: According to the authors, in identical twins the way T cells responded to vaccination appeared partly convergent and partly personalized. In identical twins, the study followed T cell clones that responded to the vaccine with precision.

The material sequenced was memory (CD45RO+) T cells sorted from blood. Interpreted using the paper, the cell subset or site label stands for: CD45RO+ enriched T cells. The sequence came from a woman between 18 and 30 years old in good health. The rearrangement combines TRBV20-1 with TRBJ2-7; the D gene is possibly TRBD2, with 7 bases matching. The sequenced DNA: TGCAGTGCTGAAGGGTGGGGGGGCGCACCCTACGAGCAGTACTTC. It translates to CSAEGWGGAPYEQYF.